Listed below are T cell receptor beta chains from one sample, sequenced in a study of CD8+ T cells in alopecia areata. Sequenced by immunoSEQ multiplex PCR; TCRdb stores in-frame clones only, minus some. The table includes about 180,000 clones, around 51% detected once. Sequenced here: CD8+ T cells sorted from blood, sampled at roughly week 53, from a patient treated with tofacitinib. The receptors here all came from a human donor with alopecia areata. Both conserved end residues are part of each CDR3.

J gene: TRBJ2-6
V gene: TRBV2
CDR3 protein: CASSLSGTGGYGANVLTF

J gene: TRBJ2-5
V gene: TRBV25-1
CDR3 protein: CASSPSRTSKETQYF

J gene: TRBJ1-4
V gene: TRBV9
CDR3 protein: CASSVGGIDEKLFF

J gene: TRBJ1-6
V gene: TRBV30
CDR3 protein: CAWSRQGIYNSPLHF

J gene: TRBJ2-1
V gene: TRBV7-2
CDR3 protein: CASSSRGISYNEQFF

J gene: TRBJ2-7
V gene: TRBV29-1
CDR3 protein: CSVIINEQYF

J gene: TRBJ1-6
V gene: TRBV4-1
CDR3 protein: CASSQLVGDGNSPLHF

J gene: TRBJ2-7
V gene: TRBV9
CDR3 protein: CASMNPTGEQYF

J gene: TRBJ2-5
V gene: TRBV7-9
CDR3 protein: CASSWGPTGYQETQYF

J gene: TRBJ1-1
V gene: TRBV5-4
CDR3 protein: CASSFGGGEAFF

J gene: TRBJ2-6
V gene: TRBV2
CDR3 protein: CASSLGDSGANVLTF

J gene: TRBJ2-1
V gene: TRBV5-1
CDR3 protein: CASSLARVGDEQFF

J gene: TRBJ1-6
V gene: TRBV6-1
CDR3 protein: CASSGGEGTGNSPLHF

J gene: TRBJ2-5
V gene: TRBV13
CDR3 protein: CASSLVGSQETQYF

J gene: TRBJ1-4
V gene: TRBV29-1
CDR3 protein: CSHKSGQGNEKLFF

J gene: TRBJ2-5
V gene: TRBV2
CDR3 protein: CASREGGETQYF

J gene: TRBJ2-3
V gene: TRBV11-2
CDR3 protein: CASSLGTQYF

J gene: TRBJ2-3
V gene: TRBV9
CDR3 protein: CASSVEAGSSTDTQYF

J gene: TRBJ2-1
V gene: TRBV27
CDR3 protein: CASSLGGGLYNEQFF

J gene: TRBJ2-4
V gene: TRBV2
CDR3 protein: CASSGPLGKNIQYF

J gene: TRBJ1-4
V gene: TRBV7-2
CDR3 protein: CASSLGTVEKLFF

J gene: TRBJ1-2
V gene: TRBV6-5
CDR3 protein: CASSYWYGYTF

J gene: TRBJ2-5
V gene: TRBV13
CDR3 protein: CASSLAPETQYF

J gene: TRBJ2-7
V gene: TRBV4-3
CDR3 protein: CASSQDYKPGLAGGRSYEQYF

J gene: TRBJ2-1
V gene: TRBV6-4
CDR3 protein: CASSGLAGGNEQFF

J gene: TRBJ2-7
V gene: TRBV13
CDR3 protein: CASSLDTGYEQYF

J gene: TRBJ1-2
V gene: TRBV9
CDR3 protein: CASSVGGSLDYTF

J gene: TRBJ1-4
V gene: TRBV4-3
CDR3 protein: CASSPYSSNEKLFF

J gene: TRBJ1-1
V gene: TRBV5-4
CDR3 protein: CASSLVGEGVTEAFF

J gene: TRBJ1-1
V gene: TRBV6-6
CDR3 protein: CASSYSWGNTEAFF

J gene: TRBJ2-5
V gene: TRBV9
CDR3 protein: CASSVGSGATETQYF

J gene: TRBJ2-5
V gene: TRBV7-8
CDR3 protein: CASSLGSETQYF

J gene: TRBJ2-3
V gene: TRBV29-1
CDR3 protein: CSVAGTVASTDTQYF

J gene: TRBJ2-1
V gene: TRBV27
CDR3 protein: CASNSGQQYNEQFF

J gene: TRBJ2-4
V gene: TRBV29-1
CDR3 protein: CSVAVFTSGGVSKNIQYF

J gene: TRBJ1-6
V gene: TRBV5-6
CDR3 protein: CASSRGAPLHF

J gene: TRBJ1-5
V gene: TRBV10-3
CDR3 protein: CAISESRFPGQPQHF

J gene: TRBJ1-1
V gene: TRBV14
CDR3 protein: CASSGQFNTEAFF

J gene: TRBJ2-7
V gene: TRBV14
CDR3 protein: CASSPIDQGEQYF

J gene: TRBJ1-1
V gene: TRBV6-5
CDR3 protein: CASSALGLEAFF

J gene: TRBJ2-7
V gene: TRBV9
CDR3 protein: CASSVGQGAYEQYF

J gene: TRBJ1-2
V gene: TRBV4-1
CDR3 protein: CASSQGQGWDGYTF

J gene: TRBJ1-3
V gene: TRBV6-5
CDR3 protein: CASSGTSEGGNTIYF

J gene: TRBJ1-1
V gene: TRBV7-9
CDR3 protein: CASSLGVWGTLEAFF

J gene: TRBJ2-5
V gene: TRBV12-5
CDR3 protein: CASGSTDNEETQYF

J gene: TRBJ2-7
V gene: TRBV27
CDR3 protein: CASSLTSGGYEQYF

J gene: TRBJ2-3
V gene: TRBV7-9
CDR3 protein: CASSLEGGTDTQYF

J gene: TRBJ2-7
V gene: TRBV6-5
CDR3 protein: CASSFGTVYEQYF